The clone carrying this TCR beta chain appeared once. The data originate from a study of blood T cells in healthy people across ages. A sample-barcoded 5' primer and a J-beta primer mix were used in a second PCR of roughly 7 to 11 cycles. A template-switch adaptor that had 12 random nucleotides put a tag on each cDNA molecule. One entry per CDR3 protein, called by TCRdb with MiXCR from the 5' RACE reads. The sample shows about 1.7 million distinct CDR3 sequences, about 30% of them seen only once. Each donor was a healthy Caucasian individual from Russia, aged roughly 6 to 90. This receptor was identified in a woman in her 30s in good health. The specimen sequenced was blood.

CDR3: CASGLTGASYEQYF. CDR3 coding DNA: TGTGCTAGTGGTTTGACAGGGGCCAGCTACGAGCAGTACTTC. This chain uses TRBV12-5 with TRBJ2-5; TRBD1 matches at 7 bases. Gene TRBJ2-7 matches the end of the DNA better, so the J call may be wrong. CDR3 length: 14 amino acids. Germline values: CDR1 LGHNT, CDR2 FRNRAP.